What follows describes a single TCR beta chain. Its antigen is still unknown. Nothing much larger sits one base from this clone, and base qualities are not available. The sample is drawn from a study of blood T cell repertoires in COVID-19 (dated by TCRdb to about 2020). For context, the study as a whole: Collaborator samples came from the United States, Italy and Spain and covered acute and convalescent phases of COVID-19. The samples were drawn from two sources: the first 160 participants of the ongoing ImmuneRACE study, and 1,200 or so subjects contributed by 6 global collaborators. The sample metadata nearly always contained a de-identified subject ID, COVID-19 status, age in years and sex. The material from the prospective study consisted of cDNA or gDNA derived from T cells, B-cell-depleted T cells, or PBMCs. HLA class I and class II types, where available, came from metadata supplied by the sample provider rather than from assay-based typing. The repertoires were released in a freely available public database meant as a resource for research on the immune response to SARS-CoV-2. Deeply sampled blood TCRbeta repertoires from subjects exposed to, actively infected with, or recovered from COVID-19 were included in the dataset. Results the study describes overall, beyond this receptor: Clinical and demographic metadata were provided uncurated, with the amount varying by source and participant.

CDR1 and CDR2, per the germline V gene, are MRHNA and SNTAGT. CDR3 length: 15 amino acids, cysteine to phenylalanine. The DNA shown is the 45-base CDR3, in frame from base 1. Here V drops 4 bases and J drops 6 bases, and the junction holds 7 bases not matched to any gene. TCRbeta CDR3 regions were amplified from genomic DNA by means of the immunoSEQ Assay, a bias-controlled multiplex PCR. On the authors' methods: Nucleated cell counts per sample were estimated from amplification of reference gene primers within the assay. To quantify the absolute abundance of each unique TCRbeta CDR3 rearrangement, sequence reads were collapsed and filtered. For each sample, productive Simpson clonality was calculated as the square root of Simpson's diversity index across productive rearrangements. This is the immuneACCESS table as TCRdb keeps it, with only in-frame sequences that have V and J called. A part of the clones is gone; compared with another copy, unresolved V genes explain less than half, and the rest is unexplained. V, J and clone size are taken as reported in that table, and D and trimming were inferred from the DNA itself. The table for this sample lists about 260,000 clones; more than 90% of them were counted only once. The ten top clones hold roughly 2.7% of the sample.

At one collaborating source in Seattle, patients were enrolled during active infection and were followed longitudinally through the course of disease. Each collaborating institution followed its own protocols to collect whole blood in K2EDTA tubes. For TCRbeta analysis, collaborator samples were shipped as frozen whole blood, as isolated PBMCs, or as DNA extracted from either sample type. The material sequenced was peripheral blood. The receptor chain draws on TRBV6-4 and TRBJ2-1; TRBD2 agrees with 9 junctional bases. This TCR derives from a person under 35 with COVID-19, enrolled during active disease. The bases read TGTGCCAGCAGTGCAACTAGCGGGCACTTCAATGAGCAGTTCTTC. Its protein product is CASSATSGHFNEQFF.